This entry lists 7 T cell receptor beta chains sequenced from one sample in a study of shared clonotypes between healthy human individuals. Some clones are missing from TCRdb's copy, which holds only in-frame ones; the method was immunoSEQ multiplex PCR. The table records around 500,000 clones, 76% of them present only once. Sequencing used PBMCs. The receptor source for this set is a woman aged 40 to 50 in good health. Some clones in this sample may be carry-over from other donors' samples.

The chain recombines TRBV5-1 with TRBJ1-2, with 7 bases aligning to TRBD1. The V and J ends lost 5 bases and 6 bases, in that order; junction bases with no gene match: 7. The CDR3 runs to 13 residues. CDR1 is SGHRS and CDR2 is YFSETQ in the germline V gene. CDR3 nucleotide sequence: TGCGCCAGCAGTGTGACAGGGATGGATGGCTACACCTTC. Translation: CASSVTGMDGYTF. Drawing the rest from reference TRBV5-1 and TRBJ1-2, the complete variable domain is KAGVTQTPRYLIKTRGQQVTLSCSPISGHRSVSWYQQTPGQGLQFLFEYFSETQRNKGNFPGRFSGRQFSNSRSEMNVSTLELGDSALYLCASSVTGMDGYTFGSGTRLTVV.

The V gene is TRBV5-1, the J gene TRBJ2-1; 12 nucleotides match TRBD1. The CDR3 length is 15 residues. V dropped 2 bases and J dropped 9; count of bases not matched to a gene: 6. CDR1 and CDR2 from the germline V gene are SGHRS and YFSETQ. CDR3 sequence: CASSFTGQGAVEQFF. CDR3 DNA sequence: TGCGCCAGCAGCTTCACGGGACAGGGGGCAGTTGAGCAGTTCTTC.

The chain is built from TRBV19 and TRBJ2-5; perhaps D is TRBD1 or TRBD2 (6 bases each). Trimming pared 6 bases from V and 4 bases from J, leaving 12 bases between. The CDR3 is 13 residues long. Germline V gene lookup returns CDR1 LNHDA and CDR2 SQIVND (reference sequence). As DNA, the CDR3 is TGTGCCAGTAGAGGGGGGTTAGGAGAGACCCAGTACTTC. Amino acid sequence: CASRGGLGETQYF.

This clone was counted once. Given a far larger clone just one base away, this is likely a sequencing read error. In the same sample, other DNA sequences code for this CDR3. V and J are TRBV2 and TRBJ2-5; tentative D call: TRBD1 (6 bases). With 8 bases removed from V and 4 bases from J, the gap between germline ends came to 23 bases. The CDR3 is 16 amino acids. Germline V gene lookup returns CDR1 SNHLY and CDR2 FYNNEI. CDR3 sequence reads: CASSANTGMNGETQYF. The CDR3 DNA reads TGTGCCAGCTCTGCCAATACAGGGATGAATGGAGAGACCCAGTACTTC.

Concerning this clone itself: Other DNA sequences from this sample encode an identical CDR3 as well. As DNA, the CDR3 is TGCGCCAGCAGCCAAGGCGGGGGGGGGAACACTGAAGCTTTCTTT. Its translation: CASSQGGGGNTEAFF. V usage is TRBV4-1 and J usage is TRBJ1-1, with a tentative D call TRBD1 (5 bases). Deletions cut 1 base from V and 1 base from J, with 10 bases between. The CDR3 loop spans 15 amino acids. In germline, CDR1 is MGHRA, CDR2 YSYEKL.

The chain's CDR3 is CASRYRAGGNEQFF. The CDR3 DNA sequence: TGTGCCAGCAGGTACCGTGCAGGGGGCAATGAGCAGTTCTTC. V is TRBV28 and J is TRBJ2-1; 7 bases align to TRBD1. CDR3 size: 14 residues. Germline loops: CDR1 MDHEN, CDR2 SYDVKM. V shed 6 bases and J 6 bases; nucleotides not matched to a gene: 8.

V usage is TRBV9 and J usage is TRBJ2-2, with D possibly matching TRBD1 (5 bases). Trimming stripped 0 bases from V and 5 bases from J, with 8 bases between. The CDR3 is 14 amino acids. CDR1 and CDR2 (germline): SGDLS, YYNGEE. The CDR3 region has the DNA TGTGCCAGCAGCGTAGGCGGACAAACCGGGGAGCTGTTTTTT. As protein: CASSVGGQTGELFF.